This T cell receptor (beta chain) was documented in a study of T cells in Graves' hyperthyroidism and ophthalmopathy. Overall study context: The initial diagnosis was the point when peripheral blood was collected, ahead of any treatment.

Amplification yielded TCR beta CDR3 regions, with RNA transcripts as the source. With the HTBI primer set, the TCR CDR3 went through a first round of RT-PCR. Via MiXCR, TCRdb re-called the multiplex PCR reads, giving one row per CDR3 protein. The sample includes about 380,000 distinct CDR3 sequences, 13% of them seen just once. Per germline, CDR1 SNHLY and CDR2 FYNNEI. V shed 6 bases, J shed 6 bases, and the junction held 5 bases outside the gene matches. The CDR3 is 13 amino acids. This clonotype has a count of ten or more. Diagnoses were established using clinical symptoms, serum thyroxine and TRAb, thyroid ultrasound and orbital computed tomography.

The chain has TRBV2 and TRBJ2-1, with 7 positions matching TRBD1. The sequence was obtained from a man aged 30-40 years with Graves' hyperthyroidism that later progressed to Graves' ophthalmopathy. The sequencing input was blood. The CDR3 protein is CASRRDSFNEQFF. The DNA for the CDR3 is TGTGCCAGCAGGAGGGACAGCTTCAATGAGCAGTTCTTC.